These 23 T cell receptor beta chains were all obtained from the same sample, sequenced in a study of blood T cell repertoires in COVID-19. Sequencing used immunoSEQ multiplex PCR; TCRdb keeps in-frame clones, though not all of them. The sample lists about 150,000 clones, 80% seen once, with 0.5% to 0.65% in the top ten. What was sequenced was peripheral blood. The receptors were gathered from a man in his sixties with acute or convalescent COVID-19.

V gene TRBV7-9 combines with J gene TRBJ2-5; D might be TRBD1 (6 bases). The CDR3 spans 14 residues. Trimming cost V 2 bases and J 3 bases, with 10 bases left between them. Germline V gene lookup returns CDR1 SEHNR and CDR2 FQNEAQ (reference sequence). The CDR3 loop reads CASSLPQGKETQYF. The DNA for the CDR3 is TGTGCCAGCAGCTTACCCCAGGGGAAAGAGACCCAGTACTTC.

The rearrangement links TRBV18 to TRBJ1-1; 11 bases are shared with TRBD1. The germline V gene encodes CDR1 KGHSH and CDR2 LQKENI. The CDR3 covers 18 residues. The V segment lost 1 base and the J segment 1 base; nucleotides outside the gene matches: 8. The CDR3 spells CASSPLSGQGAGNTEAFF. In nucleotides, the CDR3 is TGTGCCAGCTCACCACTCTCCGGACAGGGGGCCGGGAACACTGAAGCTTTCTTT.

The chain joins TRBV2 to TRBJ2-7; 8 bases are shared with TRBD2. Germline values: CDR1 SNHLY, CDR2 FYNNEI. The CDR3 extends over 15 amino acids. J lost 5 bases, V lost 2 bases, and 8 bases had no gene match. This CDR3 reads CASSESGTRADEQYF. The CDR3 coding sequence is TGTGCCAGCAGTGAATCCGGGACTAGGGCGGACGAGCAGTACTTC.

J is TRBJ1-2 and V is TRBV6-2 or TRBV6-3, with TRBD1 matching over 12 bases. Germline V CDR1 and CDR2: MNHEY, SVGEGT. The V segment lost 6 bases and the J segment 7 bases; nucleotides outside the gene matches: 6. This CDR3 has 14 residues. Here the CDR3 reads CASSLGTGGRGYTF. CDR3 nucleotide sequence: TGTGCCAGCAGCCTCGGGACAGGGGGCCGTGGCTACACCTTC.

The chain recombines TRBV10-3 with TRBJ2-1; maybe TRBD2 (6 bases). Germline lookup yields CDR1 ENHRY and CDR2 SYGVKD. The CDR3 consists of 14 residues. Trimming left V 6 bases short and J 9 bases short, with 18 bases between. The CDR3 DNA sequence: TGTGCCATCAGAAGGGACTCCGATGCCTCTGAGCAGTTCTTC. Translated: CAIRRDSDASEQFF.

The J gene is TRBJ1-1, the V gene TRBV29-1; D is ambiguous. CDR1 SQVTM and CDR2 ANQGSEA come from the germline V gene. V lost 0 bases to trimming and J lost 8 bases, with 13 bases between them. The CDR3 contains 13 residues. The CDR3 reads CSVEDWRPGEAFF. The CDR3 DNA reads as TGCAGCGTTGAAGACTGGAGGCCAGGAGAAGCTTTCTTT.

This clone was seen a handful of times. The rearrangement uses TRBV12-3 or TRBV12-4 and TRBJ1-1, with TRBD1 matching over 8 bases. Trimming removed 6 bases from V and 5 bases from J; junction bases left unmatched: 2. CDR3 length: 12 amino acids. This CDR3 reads CASRRTGTEAFF. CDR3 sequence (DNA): TGTGCCAGCAGGCGGACAGGGACTGAAGCTTTCTTT.

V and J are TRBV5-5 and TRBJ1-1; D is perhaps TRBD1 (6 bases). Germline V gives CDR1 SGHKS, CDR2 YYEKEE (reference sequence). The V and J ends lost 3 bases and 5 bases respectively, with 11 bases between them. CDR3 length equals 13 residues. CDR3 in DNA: TGTGCCAGCAGCTGGGGACAAGGTACTGAAGCTTTCTTT. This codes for CASSWGQGTEAFF.

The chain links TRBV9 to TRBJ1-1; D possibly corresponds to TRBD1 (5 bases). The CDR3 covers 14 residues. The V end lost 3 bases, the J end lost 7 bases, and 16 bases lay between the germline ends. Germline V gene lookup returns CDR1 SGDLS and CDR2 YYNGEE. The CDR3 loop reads CASSEERRGSEAFF. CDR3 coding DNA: TGTGCCAGCAGCGAGGAGCGGCGGGGCAGTGAAGCTTTCTTT.

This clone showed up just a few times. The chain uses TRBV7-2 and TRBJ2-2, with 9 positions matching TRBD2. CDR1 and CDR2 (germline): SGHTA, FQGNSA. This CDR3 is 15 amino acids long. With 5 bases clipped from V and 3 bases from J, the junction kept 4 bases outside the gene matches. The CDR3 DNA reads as TGTGCCAGCAGCCAGCGGGGGGCGTACACCGGGGAGCTGTTTTTT. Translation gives CASSQRGAYTGELFF.

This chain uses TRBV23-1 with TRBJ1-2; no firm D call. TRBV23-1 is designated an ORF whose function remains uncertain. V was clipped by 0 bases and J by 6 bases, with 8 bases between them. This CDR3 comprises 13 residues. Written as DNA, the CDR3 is TGCGCCAGCAGTCAATCACCCCGAGATGGCTACACCTTC. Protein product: CASSQSPRDGYTF.

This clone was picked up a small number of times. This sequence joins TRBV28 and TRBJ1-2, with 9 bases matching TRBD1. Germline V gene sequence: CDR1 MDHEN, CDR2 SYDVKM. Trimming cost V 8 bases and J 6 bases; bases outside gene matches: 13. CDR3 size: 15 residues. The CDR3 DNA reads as TGTGCCAGCGGGCACCGGGACAGGGCCGTGAATGGCTACACCTTC. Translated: CASGHRDRAVNGYTF.

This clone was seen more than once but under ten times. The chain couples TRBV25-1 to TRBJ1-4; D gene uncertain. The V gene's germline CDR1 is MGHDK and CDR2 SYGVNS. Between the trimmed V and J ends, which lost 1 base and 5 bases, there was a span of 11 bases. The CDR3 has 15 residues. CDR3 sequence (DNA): TGTGCCAGCAGTGAATTCCGCGGCGGGAATGAAAAACTGTTTTTT. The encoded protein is CASSEFRGGNEKLFF. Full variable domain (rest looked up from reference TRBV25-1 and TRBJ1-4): EADIYQTPRYLVIGTGKKITLECSQTMGHDKMYWYQQDPGMELHLIHYSYGVNSTEKGDLSSESTVSRIRTEHFPLTLESARPSHTSQYLCASSEFRGGNEKLFFGSGTQLSVL.

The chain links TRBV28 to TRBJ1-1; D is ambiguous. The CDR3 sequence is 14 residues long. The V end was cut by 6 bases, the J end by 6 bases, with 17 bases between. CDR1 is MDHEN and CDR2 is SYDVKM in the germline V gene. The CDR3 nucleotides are TGTGCCAGCAGCCCTCAAAGACAAATTTCTGAAGCTTTCTTT. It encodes CASSPQRQISEAFF.

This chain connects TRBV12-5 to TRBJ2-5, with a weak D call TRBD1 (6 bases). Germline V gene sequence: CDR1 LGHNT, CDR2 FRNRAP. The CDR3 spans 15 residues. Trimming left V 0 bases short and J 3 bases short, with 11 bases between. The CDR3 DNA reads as TGTGCTAGTGGTTTGGTGGGGGCGAAAAAAGAGACCCAGTACTTC. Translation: CASGLVGAKKETQYF.

This CDR3 reads CATSDSRPGEYGYTF. In DNA, the CDR3 is TGTGCCACCAGTGATTCCCGACCAGGGGAATATGGCTACACCTTC. This chain uses TRBV24-1 with TRBJ1-2, with TRBD1 as a possible D gene (6 bases). Germline lookup yields CDR1 KGHDR and CDR2 SFDVKD. This CDR3 comprises 15 residues. V dropped 2 bases and J dropped 5 bases, with 14 bases sitting between them.

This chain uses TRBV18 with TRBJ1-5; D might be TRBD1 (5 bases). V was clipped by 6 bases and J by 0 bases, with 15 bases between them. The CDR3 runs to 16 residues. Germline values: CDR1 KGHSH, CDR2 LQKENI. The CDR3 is CASSGPGSSSNQPQHF. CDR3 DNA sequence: TGTGCCAGCTCCGGGCCAGGGTCGAGTAGCAATCAGCCCCAGCATTTT.

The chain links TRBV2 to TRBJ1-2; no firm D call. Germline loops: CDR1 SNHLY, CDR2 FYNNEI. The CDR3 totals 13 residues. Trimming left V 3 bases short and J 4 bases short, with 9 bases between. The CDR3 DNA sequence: TGTGCCAGCAGTGACCAAGAGGGCTATGGCTACACCTTC. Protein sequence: CASSDQEGYGYTF.

The CDR3, as DNA: TGTGCCAGTAGTATGGGCCTCGGGGCTGGGGCCAACGTCCTGACTTTC. As protein: CASSMGLGAGANVLTF. V and J are TRBV19 and TRBJ2-6, with D perhaps matching TRBD2 (5 bases). Between the trimmed V and J ends, which lost 3 bases and 2 bases, there was a span of 11 bases. The CDR3 consists of 16 residues. The germline V gene encodes CDR1 LNHDA and CDR2 SQIVND (reference sequence).

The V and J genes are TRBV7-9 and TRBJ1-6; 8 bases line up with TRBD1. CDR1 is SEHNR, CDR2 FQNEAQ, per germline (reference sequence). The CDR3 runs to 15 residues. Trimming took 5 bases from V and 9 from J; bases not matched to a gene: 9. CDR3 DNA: TGTGCCAGCAGCCTCGACAGGGGAGGTGGTTCACCCCTCCACTTT. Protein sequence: CASSLDRGGGSPLHF.

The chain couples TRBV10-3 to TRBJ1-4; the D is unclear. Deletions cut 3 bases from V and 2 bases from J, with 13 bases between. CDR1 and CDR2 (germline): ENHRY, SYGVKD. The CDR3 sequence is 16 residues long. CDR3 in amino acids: CAISDGETGTNEKLFF. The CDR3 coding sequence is TGTGCCATCAGTGACGGGGAGACTGGCACTAATGAAAAACTGTTTTTT.

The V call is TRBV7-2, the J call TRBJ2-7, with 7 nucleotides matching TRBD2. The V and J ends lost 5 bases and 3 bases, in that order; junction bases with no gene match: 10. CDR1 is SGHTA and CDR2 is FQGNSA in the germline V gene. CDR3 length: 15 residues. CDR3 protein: CASSPAGLVNYEQYF. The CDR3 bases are TGTGCCAGCAGCCCCGCCGGACTAGTGAACTACGAGCAGTACTTC.

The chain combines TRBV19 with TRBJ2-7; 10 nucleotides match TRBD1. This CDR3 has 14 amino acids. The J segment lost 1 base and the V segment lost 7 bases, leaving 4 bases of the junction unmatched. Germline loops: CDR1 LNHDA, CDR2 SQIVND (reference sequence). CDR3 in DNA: TGTGCCAGTACCGGACAGGGGGGTTCCTACGAGCAGTACTTC. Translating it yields CASTGQGGSYEQYF.